This T cell receptor (beta chain) originates from a study of cytomegalovirus exposure and HLA in healthy donors. Overall study findings and caveats: While the bulk of TCR sequences proved rare, some public TCRs turned up in many donors.

Both 60 Vbeta primers and 13 Jbeta primers went into the PCR. Sequencing was performed with immunoSEQ multiplex PCR; in TCRdb, only in-frame clones are kept and a portion is missing. The repertoire holds 100,000 to 150,000 clones, with more than 65% as singletons. This CDR3 is 18 amino acids long. Germline CDR1 reads MNHEY; CDR2 reads SMNVEV (reference sequence). V dropped 5 bases and J dropped 7; count of bases not matched to a gene: 17. About this clone: Its antigen remains unidentified.

This sequence originates from a man aged 45-60 years in good health and CMV-seronegative. The chain is built from TRBV27 and TRBJ2-7; 13 bases agree with TRBD2. What was sequenced was PBMCs. The CDR3 here is CASSTPGTSGDLGLEQYF. DNA for the CDR3: TGTGCCAGCAGTACCCCCGGGACTAGCGGGGACCTTGGATTGGAGCAGTACTTC.